This T cell receptor (beta chain) comes out of a study of tumor-infiltrating lymphocytes in primary liver carcinoma. Study-level background: The study obtained roughly 3.65 to 7.5 million productive TCRbeta reads per sample, similar across tissue types. General study findings and limits: Researchers found tumor-adjacent and tumor-blood pairs overlapped less than tumor region pairs. The study found a significantly higher top-250-clone fraction in tumors than in blood (p = 0.039).

Starting material for RNA and DNA co-extraction consisted of roughly 17-31 mg of unsorted bulk tissue. The patients lived with chronic HBV infection and had not yet received any treatment. Regarding this clonotype: Its antigen is undetermined. The junction and the germline gene differ at one end; a read error may be behind it.

The CDR3 runs to 11 residues. Germline V gives CDR1 SGHDT, CDR2 YYEEEE. Total RNA amounting to around 530 ng was the source from which TCR beta cDNA was made with a constant-region primer. A slightly modified ARM-PCR protocol with three nested multiplex PCR rounds produced these TCR beta libraries. Both of the initial two PCR rounds ran for approximately 10 cycles and employed TRBV1-TRBV30 forward primers alongside a C-beta reverse primer. MiXCR, run by TCRdb on the multiplex PCR reads, gives a single entry per CDR3 protein. The table has 80,000 or so distinct CDR3 sequences, about 70% seen once. This TCR came from a woman in her fifties or sixties with primary liver carcinoma and hepatitis B virus infection. Sequenced: liver tumor tissue from sampling region 4. Subset here: tumor region T4, right-lateral pole. V is TRBV5-6 and J is TRBJ2-7; perhaps TRBD2 as D (5 bases). In DNA form, the CDR3 reads TGTGCCAGCGGGAGATCCTACAAGCAGGACTTC. Translated, it gives CASGRSYKQDF.